Listed below are T cell receptor beta chains from one sample, sequenced in a study of blood T cell repertoires in COVID-19. Some clones are missing from TCRdb's copy, which holds only in-frame ones; the method was immunoSEQ multiplex PCR. Of tens of thousands of clones listed, approximately 86% were seen once; the top ten hold around 20%. Sequencing was carried out using peripheral blood. These receptors were taken from an elderly woman with acute or convalescent COVID-19. Each CDR3 is given with its conserved first and last residue. A D gene is named only where the DNA matches it firmly. Clone sizes are given selectively: once, few, many, or a class where the clone is expanded.

CDR3 protein: CASSPPPAGSSYEQYF
CDR3 DNA: TGTGCCAGCAGCCCCCCCCCAGCGGGGAGCTCCTACGAGCAGTACTTC
clone size: NA
D gene: TRBD2
CDR3 length: 16
V gene: TRBV3-1/TRBV3-2
J gene: TRBJ2-7

CDR3 protein: CASSLGVGGTDTQYF
CDR3 DNA: TGTGCCAGCAGCCTAGGGGTCGGGGGCACAGATACGCAGTATTTT
clone size: NA
D gene: NA
CDR3 length: 15
V gene: TRBV11-3
J gene: TRBJ2-3

CDR3 protein: CASSPRDSYNEKLFF
CDR3 DNA: TGTGCCAGCAGCCCCCGGGACAGCTATAATGAAAAACTGTTTTTT
clone size: few
D gene: TRBD1
CDR3 length: 15
V gene: TRBV7-9
J gene: TRBJ1-4

CDR3 protein: CATSVDRGMYNEQFF
CDR3 DNA: TGTGCCACCAGCGTCGACAGGGGGATGTACAATGAGCAGTTCTTC
clone size: NA
D gene: TRBD1
CDR3 length: 15
V gene: TRBV15
J gene: TRBJ2-1

CDR3 protein: CASSLQTGGGVETQYF
CDR3 DNA: TGCGCCAGCAGCTTGCAGACAGGGGGCGGCGTAGAGACCCAGTACTTC
clone size: NA
D gene: TRBD1
CDR3 length: 16
V gene: TRBV5-1
J gene: TRBJ2-5

CDR3 protein: CASRLGPGLAGDTQYF
CDR3 DNA: TGTGCCAGCAGACTAGGCCCGGGACTAGCAGGAGATACGCAGTATTTT
clone size: NA
D gene: TRBD2
CDR3 length: 16
V gene: TRBV2
J gene: TRBJ2-3

CDR3 protein: CASSPGSSNQPQHF
CDR3 DNA: TGTGCCAGCAGCCCCGGGTCGAGCAATCAGCCCCAGCATTTT
clone size: NA
D gene: NA
CDR3 length: 14
V gene: TRBV3-1/TRBV3-2
J gene: TRBJ1-5

CDR3 protein: CASSQTQVDTIYF
CDR3 DNA: TGTGCCAGCTCACAGACCCAGGTGGACACCATATATTTT
clone size: NA
D gene: NA
CDR3 length: 13
V gene: TRBV18
J gene: TRBJ1-3

CDR3 protein: CASSYSASGGETQYF
CDR3 DNA: TGTGCCAGCAGTTACTCGGCTAGCGGGGGGGAGACCCAGTACTTC
clone size: NA
D gene: TRBD2
CDR3 length: 15
V gene: TRBV6-5
J gene: TRBJ2-5

CDR3 protein: CAIRDPSGGSSYNEQFF
CDR3 DNA: TGTGCCATCAGGGACCCTAGCGGGGGGAGCTCCTACAATGAGCAGTTCTTC
clone size: few
D gene: TRBD2
CDR3 length: 17
V gene: TRBV10-3
J gene: TRBJ2-1

CDR3 protein: CASSLRITNTEAFF
CDR3 DNA: TGTGCCAGCAGCTTGCGGATCACGAACACTGAAGCTTTCTTT
clone size: NA
D gene: NA
CDR3 length: 14
V gene: TRBV11-3
J gene: TRBJ1-1

CDR3 protein: CASSPRGDLMNTEAFF
CDR3 DNA: TGTGCCAGCAGCCCCCGCGGAGACCTCATGAACACTGAAGCTTTCTTT
clone size: once
D gene: NA
CDR3 length: 16
V gene: TRBV9
J gene: TRBJ1-1

CDR3 protein: CASRGEGGGQPQHF
CDR3 DNA: TGTGCCAGCAGGGGGGAGGGAGGGGGTCAGCCCCAGCATTTT
clone size: NA
D gene: NA
CDR3 length: 14
V gene: TRBV6-5
J gene: TRBJ1-5

CDR3 protein: CASSQDLQGELGSPLHF
CDR3 DNA: TGCGCCAGCAGCCAAGATCTCCAGGGGGAATTAGGTTCACCCCTCCACTTT
clone size: NA
D gene: TRBD1
CDR3 length: 17
V gene: TRBV4-1
J gene: TRBJ1-6

CDR3 protein: CASSSGVQNSPLHF
CDR3 DNA: TGTGCCAGCAGCTCAGGGGTGCAAAATTCACCCCTCCACTTT
clone size: few
D gene: NA
CDR3 length: 14
V gene: TRBV11-2
J gene: TRBJ1-6

CDR3 protein: CASSFQDRGSRNEQYF
CDR3 DNA: TGTGCCAGCAGCTTCCAAGACAGGGGAAGTAGGAACGAGCAGTACTTC
clone size: NA
D gene: TRBD1
CDR3 length: 16
V gene: TRBV5-5
J gene: TRBJ2-7

CDR3 protein: CASRRTGLAGNTGELFF
CDR3 DNA: TGTGCCAGCAGACGAACGGGACTAGCGGGGAACACCGGGGAGCTGTTTTTT
clone size: NA
D gene: TRBD2
CDR3 length: 17
V gene: TRBV7-8
J gene: TRBJ2-2

CDR3 protein: CATSRDIESPLHF
CDR3 DNA: TGTGCCACCAGCAGAGATATCGAGTCACCCCTCCACTTT
clone size: NA
D gene: NA
CDR3 length: 13
V gene: TRBV15
J gene: TRBJ1-6

CDR3 protein: CASSQGKGANTEAFF
CDR3 DNA: TGCGCCAGCAGCCAAGGGAAGGGAGCGAACACTGAAGCTTTCTTT
clone size: NA
D gene: NA
CDR3 length: 15
V gene: TRBV4-1
J gene: TRBJ1-1

CDR3 protein: CASSHGRQGYEQYF
CDR3 DNA: TGTGCCAGCAGCCATGGACGACAGGGATACGAGCAGTACTTC
clone size: once
D gene: TRBD1
CDR3 length: 14
V gene: TRBV3-1/TRBV3-2
J gene: TRBJ2-7

CDR3 protein: CASSLPEAAAEAFF
CDR3 DNA: TGTGCCAGCAGCTTGCCCGAGGCAGCTGCTGAAGCTTTCTTT
clone size: NA
D gene: NA
CDR3 length: 14
V gene: TRBV5-4
J gene: TRBJ1-1

CDR3 protein: CASSRSEGETQYF
CDR3 DNA: TGTGCCAGCAGCCGCTCGGAGGGGGAGACCCAGTACTTC
clone size: NA
D gene: NA
CDR3 length: 13
V gene: TRBV5-5
J gene: TRBJ2-5

CDR3 protein: CASKPPAGGQETQYF
CDR3 DNA: TGTGCCAGCAAACCCCCGGCGGGGGGGCAAGAGACCCAGTACTTC
clone size: NA
D gene: TRBD2
CDR3 length: 15
V gene: TRBV28
J gene: TRBJ2-5

CDR3 protein: CASRPPGQNNSPLHF
CDR3 DNA: TGTGCCAGCCGACCTCCGGGACAAAATAATTCACCCCTCCACTTT
clone size: NA
D gene: NA
CDR3 length: 15
V gene: TRBV11-2
J gene: TRBJ1-6

CDR3 protein: CASQGGRNTIYF
CDR3 DNA: TGTGCCAGTCAGGGCGGGAGAAACACCATATATTTT
clone size: NA
D gene: NA
CDR3 length: 12
V gene: TRBV10-3
J gene: TRBJ1-3

CDR3 protein: CASSESRSQIF
CDR3 DNA: TGTGCCAGCAGTGAGTCTAGGAGTCAAATCTTC
clone size: NA
D gene: NA
CDR3 length: 11
V gene: TRBV2
J gene: TRBJ2-1

CDR3 protein: CASSLTWAGNSPLHF
CDR3 DNA: TGTGCCAGCAGTCTCACGTGGGCAGGGAATTCACCCCTCCACTTT
clone size: NA
D gene: NA
CDR3 length: 15
V gene: TRBV28
J gene: TRBJ1-6

CDR3 protein: CASSSGTGLRETQYF
CDR3 DNA: TGTGCCAGCAGCTCCGGGACAGGTCTGAGAGAGACCCAGTACTTC
clone size: NA
D gene: TRBD1
CDR3 length: 15
V gene: TRBV11-3
J gene: TRBJ2-5

CDR3 protein: CASSRGQGYEQYF
CDR3 DNA: TGCGCCAGCAGCAGAGGACAGGGCTACGAGCAGTACTTC
clone size: once
D gene: TRBD1
CDR3 length: 13
V gene: TRBV5-1
J gene: TRBJ2-7

CDR3 protein: CASSIQGGARDEQYF
CDR3 DNA: TGTGCCAGCAGCATACAAGGGGGGGCTCGAGACGAGCAGTACTTC
clone size: NA
D gene: NA
CDR3 length: 15
V gene: TRBV7-2
J gene: TRBJ2-7

CDR3 protein: CASSSGQENSPLHF
CDR3 DNA: TGCGCCAGCAGCTCGGGACAGGAAAATTCACCCCTCCACTTT
clone size: once
D gene: TRBD1
CDR3 length: 14
V gene: TRBV5-1
J gene: TRBJ1-6

CDR3 protein: CASSRGVAKLFF
CDR3 DNA: TGTGCCAGCAGTAGAGGAGTGGCAAAACTGTTTTTT
clone size: NA
D gene: NA
CDR3 length: 12
V gene: TRBV25-1
J gene: TRBJ1-4

CDR3 protein: CASSPRGENTEAFF
CDR3 DNA: TGTGCCAGCAGCCCCCGGGGGGAGAACACTGAAGCTTTCTTT
clone size: NA
D gene: NA
CDR3 length: 14
V gene: TRBV5-4
J gene: TRBJ1-1